Following are 6 T cell receptor beta chains from one sample sequenced in a study of T-cell reconstitution after alpha-beta-depleted transplantation in children. Unique molecular identifiers were incorporated when the TCRbeta library was constructed. TCRdb called the PCR reads again in MiXCR, with one record for every CDR3 protein. The sample records hundreds of thousands of distinct CDR3 sequences, roughly 11% being singletons. The input for sequencing was peripheral blood, taken 180 days after TCRalphabeta/CD19-depleted stem cell transplant. The receptors stem from a male patient aged 2 to 9 who had a stem cell transplant for chronic granulomatous disease, so the T cells may come from the graft donor.

This clonotype was seen ten or more times. The chain has TRBV28 and TRBJ2-3, with 8 nucleotides matching TRBD2. The germline V gene has CDR1 MDHEN and CDR2 SYDVKM. The CDR3 length is 13 residues. Unmatched junction bases numbered 2, after V lost 9 bases and J lost 0 bases. The CDR3 reads CASGGGSTDTQYF. CDR3 DNA: TGTGCCAGTGGCGGGGGGAGCACAGATACGCAGTATTTT.

This clonotype was observed at least ten times. The chain employs TRBV7-2 and TRBJ2-1; 8 bases are a match to TRBD2. Germline V lookup: CDR1 SGHTA, CDR2 FQGNSA. The CDR3 is made up of 14 amino acids. V was clipped by 6 bases and J by 9 bases; unmatched bases: 10. The CDR3 is CASRESGGRVEQFF. CDR3 DNA sequence: TGTGCCAGCAGGGAGAGCGGGGGCCGGGTTGAGCAGTTCTTC.

The chain recombines TRBV3-1 with TRBJ2-4; possibly TRBD1 or TRBD2 for D (5 bases each). The ends were cut back, 5 bases at V and 2 bases at J, with 13 bases in the middle. From germline, CDR1 is LGHDT and CDR2 YNNKEL (reference sequence). CDR3 length: 15 amino acids. This CDR3 reads CASSYAGTSKNIQYF. CDR3 sequence (DNA): TGTGCCAGCAGCTACGCAGGGACCTCCAAAAACATTCAGTACTTC.

This chain connects TRBV12-3 or TRBV12-4 to TRBJ2-2, with 13 bases fitting TRBD2. The trim removed 6 bases at V and 5 bases at J, leaving 15 bases unmatched. CDR3 length equals 19 residues. The CDR3 sequence: CASSGGRLAGGPGTGELFF. The CDR3 DNA reads TGTGCCAGCAGCGGGGGGCGACTAGCGGGAGGACCGGGGACCGGGGAGCTGTTTTTT.

This clonotype was seen repeatedly, ten times or more. The genes are TRBV12-3 or TRBV12-4 and TRBJ2-3; 12 nucleotides agree with TRBD2. The CDR3 is made up of 15 amino acids. Trimming cost V 5 bases and J 6 bases; bases outside gene matches: 6. CDR3: CASSPLLAGGDTQYF. CDR3 in DNA: TGTGCCAGCAGTCCCTTACTAGCGGGGGGTGATACGCAGTATTTT.

This clonotype occurred many times. This chain uses TRBV7-2 with TRBJ2-7; D unresolved. Trimming removed 0 bases at V and 7 bases at J, with 4 bases between. Germline CDR1 and CDR2: SGHTA and FQGNSA. The CDR3 is 11 residues long. CDR3 amino acids: CASSLAQEQYF. Here the CDR3 DNA reads TGTGCCAGCAGCTTAGCGCAAGAGCAGTACTTC.